The 28 T cell receptor beta chains reported below all come from one sample, sequenced in a study of radiation and T cells in renal cell carcinoma. The data were produced by immunoSEQ multiplex PCR, yet TCRdb's version contains in-frame clones alone and is incomplete. Of fewer than 80,000 clones in the sample, around four fifths are singletons; the top ten hold over 2%. Time point noted: blood 4 weeks post-SBRT, at nephrectomy. Sample treatment: 15 Gy SBRT to primary tumor, nephrectomy 4 weeks later. This specimen consisted of blood, obtained from a patient whose treatment included radiotherapy and nephrectomy. Receptors originate from a woman between 55 and 75 years old with renal cell carcinoma.

The V call is TRBV28, the J call TRBJ2-2; 7 nucleotides agree with TRBD1. The CDR3 runs to 16 residues. V was pared by 5 bases and J by 5 bases, with 11 bases of the junction left unmatched. Germline loops: CDR1 MDHEN, CDR2 SYDVKM. The CDR3: CASSETHGTATGELFF. For the CDR3, the DNA is TGTGCCAGCAGTGAAACCCACGGGACAGCTACCGGGGAGCTGTTTTTT.

The chain couples TRBV27 to TRBJ1-1; D uncertain. This CDR3 comprises 15 residues. Per germline, CDR1 MNHEY and CDR2 SMNVEV (reference sequence). The V and J ends lost 4 bases and 0 bases respectively, with 12 bases between them. In nucleotides, the CDR3 is TGTGCCAGCAGTTCTCGGCGGAGCATGAACACTGAAGCTTTCTTT. It codes for CASSSRRSMNTEAFF.

The J gene is TRBJ1-1, the V gene TRBV19, with 7 nucleotides matching TRBD1. This CDR3 is built from 15 residues. V dropped 3 bases and J dropped 0; count of bases not matched to a gene: 4. The germline V gene encodes CDR1 LNHDA and CDR2 SQIVND (reference sequence). CDR3 DNA sequence: TGTGCCAGTAGTATTTTGGGACAGATGAACACTGAAGCTTTCTTT. This codes for CASSILGQMNTEAFF.

This clone was recorded a few times. The V call is TRBV5-1, the J call TRBJ1-1, with D unresolved. V lost 2 bases to trimming and J lost 1 base, with 9 bases between them. The germline gives CDR1 SGHRS, CDR2 YFSETQ. This CDR3 is built from 14 residues. CDR3 bases: TGCGCCAGCAGCTTCGCAGATCCGAACACTGAAGCTTTCTTT. As protein: CASSFADPNTEAFF.

This chain connects TRBV5-1 to TRBJ2-3; TRBD2 agrees at 12 bases. CDR1 and CDR2 (germline): SGHRS, YFSETQ. This CDR3 has 16 residues. With 4 bases clipped from V and 6 bases from J, the junction kept 9 bases outside the gene matches. The CDR3, as DNA: TGCGCCAGCAGCAACCGACTAGCGGGAGTAGGGGATACGCAGTATTTT. Protein sequence: CASSNRLAGVGDTQYF.

J is TRBJ1-4 and V is TRBV4-3; the D is unclear. Between the trimmed V and J ends, which lost 4 bases and 8 bases, there was a span of 14 bases. The CDR3 has 14 residues. Germline CDR1 reads LGHNA; CDR2 reads YSLEER. As DNA, the CDR3 is TGCGCCAGCAGCCTAGAAACTGGGTGGGAAAAACTGTTTTTT. Translation: CASSLETGWEKLFF.

This clone was detected ten times or more. The rearrangement joins TRBV10-1 to TRBJ2-7; the D is unclear. V shed 3 bases and J shed 3 bases, with 9 bases lying between them. The CDR3 has 13 amino acids. Germline CDR1 and CDR2: WNHNN and SYGVQD (reference sequence). CDR3 protein: CASSDGYSYEQYF. The CDR3 region has the DNA TGCGCCAGCAGTGACGGGTACAGCTACGAGCAGTACTTC.

The V call is TRBV9, the J call TRBJ2-1; TRBD2 aligns across 8 bases. J was trimmed by 4 bases and V by 4 bases; bases with no gene match: 7. This CDR3 is built from 15 residues. Germline-derived CDR1 and CDR2 are SGDLS and YYNGEE. The CDR3 coding sequence is TGTGCCAGCAGCCCCGAACTAGCGGAATACAATGAGCAGTTCTTC. Its translation: CASSPELAEYNEQFF.

The V gene is TRBV6-5, the J gene TRBJ1-6, with 7 positions matching TRBD1. V lost 8 bases to trimming and J lost 6 bases; unmatched junction nucleotides: 7. The CDR3 length is 14 residues. Per germline, CDR1 MNHEY and CDR2 SVGAGI. The CDR3 loop reads CASEGAVFNSPLHF. CDR3 nucleotide sequence: TGTGCCAGCGAGGGGGCAGTCTTTAATTCACCCCTCCACTTT.

The chain combines TRBV7-6 with TRBJ1-2; weak D call: TRBD1 (5 bases). This CDR3 is built from 13 residues. CDR1 and CDR2 (germline): SGHVS, FNYEAQ. V was cut by 1 base and J by 4 bases, with 7 bases left in between. CDR3 bases: TGTGCCAGCAGCTTAGGGGGGGTCTATGGCTACACCTTC. Translation gives CASSLGGVYGYTF.

The rearrangement links TRBV29-1 to TRBJ2-7; D remains ambiguous. This CDR3 contains 12 residues. The germline V gene has CDR1 SQVTM and CDR2 ANQGSEA. The ends were cut back, 6 bases at V and 0 bases at J, with 9 bases in the middle. CDR3 nucleotides: TGCAGCGTAGCCGGGCCCTCCTACGAGCAGTACTTC. Protein product: CSVAGPSYEQYF.

This rearrangement joins TRBV27 to TRBJ2-7, with 7 bases lining up with TRBD2. V gave up 1 base and J gave up 3 bases; unmatched junction bases: 6. From germline, CDR1 is MNHEY and CDR2 SMNVEV (reference sequence). The CDR3 has 15 residues. CDR3 in DNA: TGTGCCAGCAGTTTATTTGCGGGAGCGTTCTACGAGCAGTACTTC. Encoded protein: CASSLFAGAFYEQYF.

V and J are TRBV19 and TRBJ1-5; D unresolved. This CDR3 is built from 12 residues. The V end was cut by 5 bases, the J end by 4 bases, with 6 bases between. Germline V lookup: CDR1 LNHDA, CDR2 SQIVND (reference sequence). CDR3 sequence reads: CASSPGNQPQHF. DNA of the CDR3: TGTGCCAGTAGTCCTGGAAATCAGCCCCAGCATTTT.

This clone was recorded once. V usage is TRBV18 and J usage is TRBJ2-7; 10 nucleotides line up with TRBD2. Germline V gene sequence: CDR1 KGHSH, CDR2 LQKENI. The CDR3 sequence is 16 residues long. The ends lost 3 bases at V and 4 bases at J; junction bases unmatched: 9. As DNA, the CDR3 is TGTGCCAGCTCACCCGGGGCTAGCGGGGGACCTTACGAGCAGTACTTC. This sequence encodes CASSPGASGGPYEQYF. Full variable domain (rest looked up from reference TRBV18 and TRBJ2-7): NAGVMQNPRHLVRRRGQEARLRCSPMKGHSHVYWYRQLPEEGLKFMVYLQKENIIDESGMPKERFSAEFPKEGPSILRIQQVVRGDSAAYFCASSPGASGGPYEQYFGPGTRLTVT.

V usage is TRBV9 and J usage is TRBJ2-1; D perhaps matches TRBD2 (5 bases). The V gene lost 0 bases and the J gene lost 8 bases, with 12 bases spanning the gap. Germline loops: CDR1 SGDLS, CDR2 YYNGEE. The CDR3 contains 14 residues. CDR3 DNA sequence: TGTGCCAGCAGCGTAGCTCCGAATAGCGATGAGCAGTTCTTC. As protein: CASSVAPNSDEQFF.

The chain combines TRBV19 with TRBJ1-1, with 9 bases that match TRBD1. Trimming took 7 bases from V and 2 from J; bases not matched to a gene: 8. Germline V gives CDR1 LNHDA, CDR2 SQIVND (reference sequence). CDR3 length: 15 amino acids. This CDR3 is CASTLHRGRNTEAFF. For the CDR3, the DNA is TGTGCCAGTACCCTACACAGGGGGCGAAACACTGAAGCTTTCTTT.

The chain joins TRBV6-5 to TRBJ1-1, with unresolved D. The germline CDR1 and CDR2 sequences are MNHEY and SVGAGI. V was cut by 6 bases and J by 1 base, with 9 bases left in between. The CDR3 has 13 residues. CDR3 loop: CASRKGENTEAFF. CDR3 nucleotides: TGTGCCAGCAGAAAAGGAGAGAACACTGAAGCTTTCTTT.

CDR3 loop: CASSRRSGVGYTF. The DNA of the CDR3 is TGTGCCAGCAGCCGTAGGTCGGGAGTGGGCTACACCTTC. The chain couples TRBV6-4 to TRBJ1-2; D gene unclear. CDR1 MRHNA and CDR2 SNTAGT come from the germline V gene. Between the trimmed V and J ends, which lost 6 bases and 8 bases, there was a span of 16 bases. The CDR3 consists of 13 residues.

This chain joins TRBV5-1 and TRBJ2-1, with 7 bases lining up with TRBD1. Germline V lookup: CDR1 SGHRS, CDR2 YFSETQ. V was pared by 0 bases and J by 0 bases, with 3 bases of the junction left unmatched. This CDR3 comprises 16 residues. This CDR3 is CASSLATGVSYNEQFF. The CDR3 bases are TGCGCCAGCAGCTTGGCCACAGGGGTCTCCTACAATGAGCAGTTCTTC.

V usage is TRBV27 and J usage is TRBJ1-6, with D maybe TRBD1 (5 bases). CDR1 MNHEY and CDR2 SMNVEV come from the germline V gene (reference sequence). The V gene lost 2 bases and the J gene lost 5 bases, with 7 bases spanning the gap. This CDR3 comprises 14 residues. The CDR3 loop reads CASSLQGHNSPLHF. In nucleotides, the CDR3 is TGTGCCAGCAGTTTACAGGGTCATAATTCACCCCTCCACTTT.

CDR3 in DNA: TGTGCCAGCAGCGTTTTAGATGGCGAGCAGTACTTC. Protein product: CASSVLDGEQYF. The V call is TRBV7-6, the J call TRBJ2-7; D gene unclear. V shed 5 bases and J shed 6 bases, with 11 bases lying between them. This CDR3 has 12 amino acids. Germline CDR1 SGHVS, CDR2 FNYEAQ.

The V gene is TRBV19, the J gene TRBJ1-2; the D gene is possibly TRBD1 (5 bases). Deletions cut 3 bases from V and 2 bases from J, with 13 bases between. Germline CDR1 and CDR2: LNHDA and SQIVND (reference sequence). This CDR3 has 15 residues. CDR3 coding DNA: TGTGCCAGTAGTATGGGAAGGGGTTCAAACTATGGCTACACCTTC. It translates to CASSMGRGSNYGYTF.

The sample holds a few counts of this clone. The chain combines TRBV6-5 with TRBJ1-5, with TRBD1 as a possible D gene (6 bases). CDR3 size: 13 residues. The germline V and J ends were trimmed by 6 bases and 4 bases, with 10 bases remaining between them. CDR1 and CDR2 from the germline V gene are MNHEY and SVGAGI. CDR3 nucleotides: TGTGCCAGCAGCCGAACAGGGAATCAGCCCCAGCATTTT. As protein: CASSRTGNQPQHF.

This chain joins TRBV9 and TRBJ1-1; a weak D match, TRBD1 (5 bases). The CDR3 contains 17 residues. CDR1 and CDR2 from the germline V gene are SGDLS and YYNGEE. With 3 bases removed from V and 1 base from J, the gap between germline ends came to 19 bases. The DNA for the CDR3 is TGTGCCAGCAGCGACTCAAGAGGTTCGGGGGAGAACACTGAAGCTTTCTTT. This encodes CASSDSRGSGENTEAFF. Looking up the rest from reference TRBV9 and TRBJ1-1 gives the full variable domain: DSGVTQTPKHLITATGQRVTLRCSPRSGDLSVYWYQQSLDQGLQFLIQYYNGEERAKGNILERFSAQQFPDLHSELNLSSLELGDSALYFCASSDSRGSGENTEAFFGQGTRLTVV.

The V and J genes are TRBV11-2 and TRBJ2-7; TRBD2 aligns across 9 bases. CDR1 is SGHAT and CDR2 is FQNNGV in the germline V gene. This CDR3 has 17 amino acids. V gave up 5 bases and J gave up 0 bases; unmatched junction bases: 11. The CDR3 region has the DNA TGTGCCAGCAGCGCCGGAGCGGGGGGTGGAGGCTCCTACGAGCAGTACTTC. Amino acids: CASSAGAGGGGSYEQYF.

In nucleotides, the CDR3 is TGTGCCAGCAGTGTGGGACGGCGGGGAGGTATTGGCTACACCTTC. Its protein product is CASSVGRRGGIGYTF. The rearrangement joins TRBV6-5 to TRBJ1-2, with D tentatively TRBD1 (5 bases). Germline V gene lookup returns CDR1 MNHEY and CDR2 SVGAGI. The CDR3 covers 15 residues. V was trimmed by 5 bases and J by 7 bases, leaving 20 bases between them.

The V and J genes are TRBV11-2 and TRBJ2-1; perhaps TRBD1 as D (5 bases). The CDR3 length is 16 residues. Per germline, CDR1 SGHAT and CDR2 FQNNGV. Trimming stripped 5 bases from V and 8 bases from J, with 22 bases between. The CDR3 spells CASSPSLQGGHDEQFF. CDR3 bases: TGTGCCAGCAGCCCAAGTTTGCAGGGCGGCCATGATGAGCAGTTCTTC. The complete variable domain, with remaining parts taken from reference TRBV11-2 and TRBJ2-1, reads EAGVAQSPRYKIIEKRQSVAFWCNPISGHATLYWYQQILGQGPKLLIQFQNNGVVDDSQLPKDRFSAERLKGVDSTLKIQPAKLEDSAVYLCASSPSLQGGHDEQFFGPGTRLTVL.

J is TRBJ2-5 and V is TRBV7-9; D perhaps matches TRBD2 (5 bases). CDR1 SEHNR and CDR2 FQNEAQ come from the germline V gene (reference sequence). This CDR3 has 15 residues. Trimming took 1 base from V and 5 from J, leaving 14 bases between them. The CDR3: CASSLVWAPGETQYF. The CDR3 DNA follows: TGTGCCAGCAGCTTAGTTTGGGCGCCGGGGGAGACCCAGTACTTC. The variable domain in full, completed from reference TRBV7-9 and TRBJ2-5, reads DTGVSQNPRHKITKRGQNVTFRCDPISEHNRLYWYRQTLGQGPEFLTYFQNEAQLEKSRLLSDRFSAERPKGSFSTLEIQRTEQGDSAMYLCASSLVWAPGETQYFGPGTRLLVL.